The TCR beta chain under discussion was sequenced for a study of early T cells in non-severe SARS-CoV-2 infection. Overall study: From unsorted whole blood, bulk RNA was sequenced, and the chains remained unpaired.

Unique molecular identifiers (one per individual cDNA molecule) were attached. TCRdb redid the calling of the 5' RACE reads with MiXCR, one entry per CDR3 protein. There are 60,000 to 65,000 distinct CDR3 sequences in the sample; roughly an eighth occur only once, and less than 4.5% lies in the top ten. Trimming stripped 5 bases from V and 7 bases from J, with 27 bases between. Germline assignment: CDR1 SGHVS and CDR2 FNYEAQ. This CDR3 has 17 amino acids. Study observations and caveats: Using VDJdb, the matching emphasized anti-spike CD8 responses while missing private and CD4 specificities.

This clonotype was detected ten times or more. The antigen is not known. This chain links TRBV7-6 with TRBJ2-7; TRBD2 might be the D (5 bases). The clonotype was recovered from an adult who was a healthcare worker with PCR-confirmed SARS-CoV-2 infection or an uninfected control (not recorded which). Sequenced input: whole blood. CDR3 protein: CASSPRRAGPNGGEQYF. CDR3 in DNA: TGTGCCAGCAGCCCGCGTCGGGCAGGACCCAACGGAGGAGAGCAGTACTTC.